Listed below are T cell receptor beta chains from one sample, sequenced in a study of T-cell memory formation after mild COVID-19. In TCRdb, the 5' RACE reads were re-called with MiXCR into one record per CDR3 protein. The sample holds 40,000 to 60,000 distinct CDR3 sequences; approximately 6.6% are singletons and the top ten take approximately 1.5%. Material for sequencing was PBMCs or a T cell subset sorted from them (not recorded which). Receptors originate from a man between 18 and 29 years old who had mild COVID-19 (a few samples of this study predate the infection). Cell type and time point are not known. Each CDR3 is given with its conserved first and last residue. A D gene is named only where the DNA matches it firmly. Clone size is given for some rows only: seen once, a few or many times, or a class if the clone is expanded.

CDR3 DNA: TGCGCCAGCAGCTTGGTTCCCGGACCCCTCCACTTT
CDR3 protein: CASSLVPGPLHF
J gene: TRBJ1-6
D gene: -
V gene: TRBV5-1
clone size: many

CDR3 DNA: TGCAGTGCTAGAGCCGAGGAGGGGGCCTACAATGAGCAGTTCTTC
CDR3 protein: CSARAEEGAYNEQFF
J gene: TRBJ2-1
D gene: -
V gene: TRBV20-1
clone size: many

CDR3 DNA: TGCAGTGCTAGAGGGGGAGGGACTAACTATGGCTACACCTTC
CDR3 protein: CSARGGGTNYGYTF
J gene: TRBJ1-2
D gene: -
V gene: TRBV20-1
clone size: -

CDR3 DNA: TGTGCCAGCAGCACCTACAATGAGCAGTTCTTC
CDR3 protein: CASSTYNEQFF
J gene: TRBJ2-1
D gene: -
V gene: TRBV7-2
clone size: -

CDR3 DNA: TGTGCCAGCAGCCAAGGGACTAAGACAGGGGGCGCTGTGGAGACCCAGTACTTC
CDR3 protein: CASSQGTKTGGAVETQYF
J gene: TRBJ2-5
D gene: TRBD1
V gene: TRBV3-1
clone size: -

CDR3 DNA: TGCGCCAGCAGCTTGCAGGTCGGGGGGGCCGGGACCCAGTACTTC
CDR3 protein: CASSLQVGGAGTQYF
J gene: TRBJ2-5
D gene: TRBD2
V gene: TRBV5-1
clone size: many

CDR3 DNA: TGTGCCAGCAGCGTAGATGGGTCCCAAGAGACCCAGTACTTC
CDR3 protein: CASSVDGSQETQYF
J gene: TRBJ2-5
D gene: -
V gene: TRBV9
clone size: -

CDR3 DNA: TGCGCCAGCAGCTTGGGGGACAGGGGCGAGACCCAGTACTTC
CDR3 protein: CASSLGDRGETQYF
J gene: TRBJ2-5
D gene: TRBD1
V gene: TRBV5-1
clone size: few

CDR3 DNA: TGTGCCAGCAGTTACTTTGGCCAGGGGAACACTGAAGCTTTCTTT
CDR3 protein: CASSYFGQGNTEAFF
J gene: TRBJ1-1
D gene: -
V gene: TRBV6-5
clone size: many

CDR3 DNA: TGCGCCAGCAGCCAAGACAGGGGGGGGAATGAGCAGTTCTTC
CDR3 protein: CASSQDRGGNEQFF
J gene: TRBJ2-1
D gene: -
V gene: TRBV4-3
clone size: few

CDR3 DNA: TGTGCCAGCATGAAGGGCCAGGGGGATGGCTACACCTTC
CDR3 protein: CASMKGQGDGYTF
J gene: TRBJ1-2
D gene: TRBD1
V gene: TRBV2
clone size: -

CDR3 DNA: TGTGCCAGCAGTTACTCGGCCGAAAATAATTCACCCCTCCACTTT
CDR3 protein: CASSYSAENNSPLHF
J gene: TRBJ1-6
D gene: -
V gene: TRBV6-5
clone size: few

CDR3 DNA: TGTGCCAGCAGTTTAAGGCCGGGGGTGCCAGAGACCCAGTACTTC
CDR3 protein: CASSLRPGVPETQYF
J gene: TRBJ2-5
D gene: -
V gene: TRBV27
clone size: many

CDR3 DNA: TGCGCCAGCAGCCTCCCCCCGCGGGCAGAAGATACGCAGTATTTT
CDR3 protein: CASSLPPRAEDTQYF
J gene: TRBJ2-3
D gene: -
V gene: TRBV4-1
clone size: few

CDR3 DNA: TGCGCCAGCAGTAGAGACGGTCAGAACACTGAAGCTTTCTTT
CDR3 protein: CASSRDGQNTEAFF
J gene: TRBJ1-1
D gene: -
V gene: TRBV5-1
clone size: -

CDR3 DNA: TGTGCCAGCAGTCGGACAGGGGCTAATGAAAAACTGTTTTTT
CDR3 protein: CASSRTGANEKLFF
J gene: TRBJ1-4
D gene: TRBD1
V gene: TRBV6-5
clone size: few

CDR3 DNA: TGCGCCAGCAGCTTGAACGGGGACTATGGCTACACCTTC
CDR3 protein: CASSLNGDYGYTF
J gene: TRBJ1-2
D gene: -
V gene: TRBV5-1
clone size: many

CDR3 DNA: TGCAGTGCTAGTTTGGACACGGCGGGAAACACCATATATTTT
CDR3 protein: CSASLDTAGNTIYF
J gene: TRBJ1-3
D gene: -
V gene: TRBV20-1
clone size: -

CDR3 DNA: TGCGCCAGCAGCTTGAGCCGTGACAATGAGCAGTTCTTC
CDR3 protein: CASSLSRDNEQFF
J gene: TRBJ2-1
D gene: -
V gene: TRBV5-1
clone size: few

CDR3 DNA: TGTGCCAGCAGCTCCCCCGGCGGCGGCTACGAGCAGTACTTC
CDR3 protein: CASSSPGGGYEQYF
J gene: TRBJ2-7
D gene: -
V gene: TRBV7-2
clone size: -

CDR3 DNA: TGTGCCAGCAGCGAAACAGGGAACGAGCAGTACTTC
CDR3 protein: CASSETGNEQYF
J gene: TRBJ2-7
D gene: -
V gene: TRBV21-1
clone size: few

CDR3 DNA: TGTGCCAGCTCACCACCGTCCCGACAGAAAGAGACCCAGTACTTC
CDR3 protein: CASSPPSRQKETQYF
J gene: TRBJ2-5
D gene: -
V gene: TRBV18
clone size: -

CDR3 DNA: TGTGCCAGCAGGCGCCGACAGTTCTCTGGAAACACCATATATTTT
CDR3 protein: CASRRRQFSGNTIYF
J gene: TRBJ1-3
D gene: -
V gene: TRBV2
clone size: -

CDR3 DNA: TGTGCCAGCAGCGCGGCGGACGTTTATGAGCAGTTCTTC
CDR3 protein: CASSAADVYEQFF
J gene: TRBJ2-1
D gene: -
V gene: TRBV12-3/TRBV12-4
clone size: few

CDR3 DNA: TGCAGTGCTAGAGATCAGTTGGGGTTTACTGAAGCTTTCTTT
CDR3 protein: CSARDQLGFTEAFF
J gene: TRBJ1-1
D gene: -
V gene: TRBV20-1
clone size: -

CDR3 DNA: TGCGCCAGCAGCCAGGGCCCCGGGGCAGGGCAAGAGACCCAGTACTTC
CDR3 protein: CASSQGPGAGQETQYF
J gene: TRBJ2-5
D gene: -
V gene: TRBV4-3
clone size: medium-sized

CDR3 DNA: TGTGCCAGCAGCCAGGGGTTGGGCTATAATTCACCCCTCCACTTT
CDR3 protein: CASSQGLGYNSPLHF
J gene: TRBJ1-6
D gene: -
V gene: TRBV6-5
clone size: -

CDR3 DNA: TGCAGCGCTGCGCAGGGGACGAACACTGAAGCTTTCTTT
CDR3 protein: CSAAQGTNTEAFF
J gene: TRBJ1-1
D gene: -
V gene: TRBV29-1
clone size: -

CDR3 DNA: TGCGCCAGCAGCGGTGATGCCTTGGGGGGCCAAGAGACCCAGTACTTC
CDR3 protein: CASSGDALGGQETQYF
J gene: TRBJ2-5
D gene: -
V gene: TRBV5-1
clone size: few

CDR3 DNA: TGCAGTGTCACCGGGGAGGAGACCCAGTACTTC
CDR3 protein: CSVTGEETQYF
J gene: TRBJ2-5
D gene: -
V gene: TRBV20-1
clone size: few

CDR3 DNA: TGTGCCAGCACCCAGTGGGGCACCGGGGAGCTGTTTTTT
CDR3 protein: CASTQWGTGELFF
J gene: TRBJ2-2
D gene: -
V gene: TRBV28
clone size: few

CDR3 DNA: TGCGCCAGCAGCTCAGGGACTAGCGGGGCTAGCACAGATACGCAGTATTTT
CDR3 protein: CASSSGTSGASTDTQYF
J gene: TRBJ2-3
D gene: TRBD2
V gene: TRBV5-1
clone size: many

CDR3 DNA: TGTGCCAGCAGCGCGGGGGACACTATTGGGGAGACCCAGTACTTC
CDR3 protein: CASSAGDTIGETQYF
J gene: TRBJ2-5
D gene: -
V gene: TRBV12-3/TRBV12-4
clone size: many

CDR3 DNA: TGCGCCAGCAAGAGGGGCCTTAATTCACCCCTCCACTTT
CDR3 protein: CASKRGLNSPLHF
J gene: TRBJ1-6
D gene: -
V gene: TRBV10-2
clone size: few

CDR3 DNA: TGTGCCAGCAGCTTAGTCCCAGGGGGAGAGTATGGGGCCAACGTCCTGACTTTC
CDR3 protein: CASSLVPGGEYGANVLTF
J gene: TRBJ2-6
D gene: TRBD1
V gene: TRBV11-2
clone size: many

CDR3 DNA: TGCGCCAGCAGCCTCGAGCGCACCAGCACAGATACGCAGTATTTT
CDR3 protein: CASSLERTSTDTQYF
J gene: TRBJ2-3
D gene: -
V gene: TRBV5-1
clone size: medium-sized

CDR3 DNA: TGCGCCAGCGGCACGGGGGGCGCCCTGAACACTGAAGCTTTCTTT
CDR3 protein: CASGTGGALNTEAFF
J gene: TRBJ1-1
D gene: -
V gene: TRBV5-1
clone size: -

CDR3 DNA: TGTGCCAGCAGCCAAGATGTTACGGGCATTACGACGGGTTACAATGAGCAGTTCTTC
CDR3 protein: CASSQDVTGITTGYNEQFF
J gene: TRBJ2-1
D gene: -
V gene: TRBV4-2
clone size: -

CDR3 DNA: TGTGCCAGCAGCTTAACGCCAGCCGATGAGCAGTTCTTC
CDR3 protein: CASSLTPADEQFF
J gene: TRBJ2-1
D gene: -
V gene: TRBV13
clone size: -

CDR3 DNA: TGTGCCAGCAGTTTGGCCGACAGGGCTGGGGCCAACGTCCTGACTTTC
CDR3 protein: CASSLADRAGANVLTF
J gene: TRBJ2-6
D gene: TRBD1
V gene: TRBV12-3/TRBV12-4
clone size: -

CDR3 DNA: TGCAGTGCGGACCCAAACTCTGGAAACACCATATATTTT
CDR3 protein: CSADPNSGNTIYF
J gene: TRBJ1-3
D gene: -
V gene: TRBV20-1
clone size: few

CDR3 DNA: TGTGCCAGCAGCTTCGGACCCGGGACAGGGAGGCCCGAGCAGTACTTC
CDR3 protein: CASSFGPGTGRPEQYF
J gene: TRBJ2-7
D gene: TRBD1
V gene: TRBV5-8
clone size: -

CDR3 DNA: TGTGCCAGCGCCCTTGGGCTCGCCCCAGGTTCACCCCTCCACTTT
CDR3 protein: CASALGLAPGSPLHF
J gene: TRBJ1-6
D gene: -
V gene: TRBV27
clone size: few

CDR3 DNA: TGTGCCAGCAGTTCTCCGGGACAGAGCTCTGGAAACACCATATATTTT
CDR3 protein: CASSSPGQSSGNTIYF
J gene: TRBJ1-3
D gene: TRBD1
V gene: TRBV28
clone size: -

CDR3 DNA: TGCAGTGCTACCGAGGGGACCCTCGGGGCCAGGGCTAACTATGGCTACACCTTC
CDR3 protein: CSATEGTLGARANYGYTF
J gene: TRBJ1-2
D gene: -
V gene: TRBV20-1
clone size: few

CDR3 DNA: TGCGCCAGCAGCTGGCCCGGGACACAAGAGACCCAGTACTTC
CDR3 protein: CASSWPGTQETQYF
J gene: TRBJ2-5
D gene: -
V gene: TRBV5-1
clone size: few

CDR3 DNA: TGCAGTGCTAGAGACAGGATCAATAGCAATCAGCCCCAGCATTTT
CDR3 protein: CSARDRINSNQPQHF
J gene: TRBJ1-5
D gene: -
V gene: TRBV20-1
clone size: few